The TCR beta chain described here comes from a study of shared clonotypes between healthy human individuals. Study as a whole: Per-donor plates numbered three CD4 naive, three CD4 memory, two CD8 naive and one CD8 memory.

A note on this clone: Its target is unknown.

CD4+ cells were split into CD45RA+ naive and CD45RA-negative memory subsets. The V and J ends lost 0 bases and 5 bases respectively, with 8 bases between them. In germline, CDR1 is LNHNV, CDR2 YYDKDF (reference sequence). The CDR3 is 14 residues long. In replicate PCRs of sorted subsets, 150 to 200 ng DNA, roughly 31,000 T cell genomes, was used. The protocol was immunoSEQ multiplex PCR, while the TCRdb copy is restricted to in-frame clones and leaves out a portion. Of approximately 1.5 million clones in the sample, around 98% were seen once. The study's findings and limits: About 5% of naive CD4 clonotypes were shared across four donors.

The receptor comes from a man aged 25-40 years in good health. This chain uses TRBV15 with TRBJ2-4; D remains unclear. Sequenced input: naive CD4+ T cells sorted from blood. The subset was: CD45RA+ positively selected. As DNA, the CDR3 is TGTGCCACCAGCAGAGACGGGCCGGAAAACATTCAGTACTTC. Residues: CATSRDGPENIQYF.